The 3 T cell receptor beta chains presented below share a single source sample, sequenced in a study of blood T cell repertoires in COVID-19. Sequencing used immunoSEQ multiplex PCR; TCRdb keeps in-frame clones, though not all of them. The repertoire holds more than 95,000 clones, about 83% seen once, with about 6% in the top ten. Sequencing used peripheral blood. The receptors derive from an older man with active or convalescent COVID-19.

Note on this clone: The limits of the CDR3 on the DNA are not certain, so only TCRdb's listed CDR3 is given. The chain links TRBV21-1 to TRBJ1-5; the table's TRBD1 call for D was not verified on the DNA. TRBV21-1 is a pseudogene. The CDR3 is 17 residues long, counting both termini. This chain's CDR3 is CASSKVGPGTFYQPQHF.

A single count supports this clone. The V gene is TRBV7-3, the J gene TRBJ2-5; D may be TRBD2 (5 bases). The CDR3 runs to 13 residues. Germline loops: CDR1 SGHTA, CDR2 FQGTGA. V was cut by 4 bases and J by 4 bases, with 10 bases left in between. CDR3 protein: CASSSGGVETQYF. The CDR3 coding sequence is TGTGCCAGCAGCTCAGGAGGCGTAGAGACCCAGTACTTC.

Here the CDR3 reads CASSKRGYNGEEQYF. The CDR3 DNA is TGCGCCAGCAGCAAGAGGGGGTATAATGGGGAAGAGCAGTACTTC. The genes are TRBV4-3 and TRBJ2-7, with D possibly TRBD1 on 6 matching bases. V was clipped by 5 bases and J by 7 bases, with 21 bases between them. CDR3 length: 15 amino acids. Germline V gene data show CDR1 as LGHNA and CDR2 as YSLEER.